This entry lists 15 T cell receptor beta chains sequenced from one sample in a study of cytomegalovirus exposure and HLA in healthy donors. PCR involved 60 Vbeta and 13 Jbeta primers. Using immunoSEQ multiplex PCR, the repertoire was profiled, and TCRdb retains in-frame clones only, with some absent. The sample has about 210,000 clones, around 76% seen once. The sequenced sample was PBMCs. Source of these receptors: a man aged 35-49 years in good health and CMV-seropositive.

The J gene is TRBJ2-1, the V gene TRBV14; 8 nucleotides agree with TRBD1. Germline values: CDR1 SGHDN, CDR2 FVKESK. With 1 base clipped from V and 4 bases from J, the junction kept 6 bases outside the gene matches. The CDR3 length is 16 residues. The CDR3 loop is CASSQVGTGVYNEQFF. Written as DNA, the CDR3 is TGTGCCAGCAGCCAAGTAGGGACAGGAGTTTACAATGAGCAGTTCTTC. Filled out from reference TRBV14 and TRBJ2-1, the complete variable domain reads EAGVTQFPSHSVIEKGQTVTLRCDPISGHDNLYWYRRVMGKEIKFLLHFVKESKQDESGMPNNRFLAERTGGTYSTLKVQPAELEDSGVYFCASSQVGTGVYNEQFFGPGTRLTVL.

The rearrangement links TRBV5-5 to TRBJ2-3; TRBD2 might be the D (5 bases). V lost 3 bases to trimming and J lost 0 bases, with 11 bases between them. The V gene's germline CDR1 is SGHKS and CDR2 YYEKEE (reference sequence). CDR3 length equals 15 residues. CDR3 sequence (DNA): TGTGCCAGCAGCTCGGCGGGCTATAGCACAGATACGCAGTATTTT. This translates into CASSSAGYSTDTQYF.

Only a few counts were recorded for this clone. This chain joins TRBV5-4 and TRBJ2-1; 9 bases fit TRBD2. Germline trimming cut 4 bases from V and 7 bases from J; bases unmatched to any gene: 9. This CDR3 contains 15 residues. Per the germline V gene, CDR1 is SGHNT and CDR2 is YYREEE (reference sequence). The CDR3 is CASSLRRGRGNEQFF. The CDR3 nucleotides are TGTGCCAGCAGCCTGAGGCGCGGGAGGGGGAATGAGCAGTTCTTC.

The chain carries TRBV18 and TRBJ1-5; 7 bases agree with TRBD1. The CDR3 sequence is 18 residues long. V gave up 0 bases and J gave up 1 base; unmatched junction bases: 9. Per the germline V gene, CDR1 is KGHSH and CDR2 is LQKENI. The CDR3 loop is CASSPPVEGARSNQPQHF. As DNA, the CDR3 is TGTGCCAGCTCACCACCGGTGGAGGGGGCTAGGAGCAATCAGCCCCAGCATTTT.

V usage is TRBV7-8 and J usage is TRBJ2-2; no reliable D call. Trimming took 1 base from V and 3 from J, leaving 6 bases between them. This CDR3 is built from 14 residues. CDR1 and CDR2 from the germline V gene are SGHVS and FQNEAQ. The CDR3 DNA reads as TGTGCCAGCAGCTTAGAGACTCACACCGGGGAGCTGTTTTTT. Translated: CASSLETHTGELFF.

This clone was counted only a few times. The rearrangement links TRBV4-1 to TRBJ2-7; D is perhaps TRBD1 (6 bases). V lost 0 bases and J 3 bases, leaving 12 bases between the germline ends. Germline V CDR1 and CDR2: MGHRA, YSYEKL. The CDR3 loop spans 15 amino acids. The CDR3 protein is CASSQDHWTDYEQYV. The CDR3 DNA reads TGCGCCAGCAGCCAAGATCATTGGACAGACTACGAGCAGTACGTC.

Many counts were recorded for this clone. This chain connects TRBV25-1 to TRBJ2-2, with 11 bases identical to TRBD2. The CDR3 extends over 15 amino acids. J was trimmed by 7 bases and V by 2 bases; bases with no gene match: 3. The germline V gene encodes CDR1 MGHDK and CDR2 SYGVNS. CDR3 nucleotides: TGTGCCAGCAGTGAACTGCTAGCGGGAGGCGGGGAGCTGTTTTTT. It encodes CASSELLAGGGELFF. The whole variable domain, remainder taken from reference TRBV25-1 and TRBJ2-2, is EADIYQTPRYLVIGTGKKITLECSQTMGHDKMYWYQQDPGMELHLIHYSYGVNSTEKGDLSSESTVSRIRTEHFPLTLESARPSHTSQYLCASSELLAGGGELFFGEGSRLTVL.

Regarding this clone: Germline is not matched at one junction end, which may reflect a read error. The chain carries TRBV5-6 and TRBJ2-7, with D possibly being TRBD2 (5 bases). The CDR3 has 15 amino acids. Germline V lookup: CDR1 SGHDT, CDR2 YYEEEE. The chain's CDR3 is CTSSAEALALSEQYF. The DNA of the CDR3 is TGTACCAGCAGCGCGGAGGCTCTAGCACTCTCCGAGCAGTACTTC.

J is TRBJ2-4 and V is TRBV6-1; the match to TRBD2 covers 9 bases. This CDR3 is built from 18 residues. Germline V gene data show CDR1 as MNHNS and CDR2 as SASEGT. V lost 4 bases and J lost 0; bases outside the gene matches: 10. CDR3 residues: CASSAGTSSRGAKNIQYF. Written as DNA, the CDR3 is TGTGCCAGCAGTGCCGGGACTAGCAGTAGAGGAGCCAAAAACATTCAGTACTTC.

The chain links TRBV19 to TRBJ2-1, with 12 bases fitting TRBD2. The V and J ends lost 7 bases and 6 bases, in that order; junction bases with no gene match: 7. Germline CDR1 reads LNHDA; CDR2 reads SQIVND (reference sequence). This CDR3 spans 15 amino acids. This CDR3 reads CASKTSGRKVNEQFF. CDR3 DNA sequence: TGTGCCAGTAAGACTAGCGGGAGAAAGGTCAATGAGCAGTTCTTC. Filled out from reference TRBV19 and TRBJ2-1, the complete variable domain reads DGGITQSPKYLFRKEGQNVTLSCEQNLNHDAMYWYRQDPGQGLRLIYYSQIVNDFQKGDIAEGYSVSREKKESFPLTVTSAQKNPTAFYLCASKTSGRKVNEQFFGPGTRLTVL.

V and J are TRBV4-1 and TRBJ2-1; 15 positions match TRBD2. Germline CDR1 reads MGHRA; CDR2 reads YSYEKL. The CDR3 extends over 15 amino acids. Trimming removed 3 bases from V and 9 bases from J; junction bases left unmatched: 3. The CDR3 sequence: CASSHGLAGGPEQFF. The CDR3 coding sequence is TGCGCCAGCAGCCACGGACTAGCGGGAGGGCCTGAGCAGTTCTTC.

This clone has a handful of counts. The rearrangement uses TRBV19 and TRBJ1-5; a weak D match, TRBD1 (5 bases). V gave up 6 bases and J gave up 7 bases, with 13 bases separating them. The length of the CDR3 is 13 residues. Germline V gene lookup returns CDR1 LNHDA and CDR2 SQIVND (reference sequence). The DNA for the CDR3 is TGTGCCAGTAGCCCAGGGCCTACCCAGCCCCAGCATTTT. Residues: CASSPGPTQPQHF.

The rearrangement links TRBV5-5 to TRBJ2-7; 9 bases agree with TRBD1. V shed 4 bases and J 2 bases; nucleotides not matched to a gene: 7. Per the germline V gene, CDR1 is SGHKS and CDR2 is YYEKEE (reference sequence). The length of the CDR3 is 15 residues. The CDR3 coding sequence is TGTGCCAGCAGCCATCCGGGACAGGGAACCTACGAGCAGTACTTC. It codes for CASSHPGQGTYEQYF.

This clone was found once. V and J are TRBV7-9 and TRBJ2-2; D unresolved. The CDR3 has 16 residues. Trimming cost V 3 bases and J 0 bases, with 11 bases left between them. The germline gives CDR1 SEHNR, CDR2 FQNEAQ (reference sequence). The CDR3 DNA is TGTGCCAGCAGCTTTTCTGTCGCGGCGAACACCGGGGAGCTGTTTTTT. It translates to CASSFSVAANTGELFF.

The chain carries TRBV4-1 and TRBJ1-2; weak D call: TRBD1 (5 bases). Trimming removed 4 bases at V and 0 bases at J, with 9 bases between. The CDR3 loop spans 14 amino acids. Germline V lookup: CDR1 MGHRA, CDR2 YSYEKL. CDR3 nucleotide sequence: TGCGCCAGCAGCCCGGACACAGCTAACTATGGCTACACCTTC. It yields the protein CASSPDTANYGYTF.